A selection of T cell receptor beta chains follows, all from one sample in a study of PD-L1 blockade in urothelial cancer. The assay was immunoSEQ multiplex PCR, and TCRdb's table has in-frame clones only and misses some. The table includes approximately 65,000 clones, 85% to 90% detected once. The sequences come from PBMCs, collected around atezolizumab (anti-PD-L1) treatment. Every receptor here comes from a man in his sixties with urothelial cancer. The CDR3 runs from the conserved cysteine through the conserved F or W. Each record gives: CDR3 protein, CDR3 DNA, D gene, J gene, clone size, V gene. A D gene is named only where the DNA matches it firmly. Clone size is given for some rows only: seen once, a few or many times, or a class if the clone is expanded.

CDR3: CASSLVGETQYF
DNA: TGTGCCAGCAGCTTAGTCGGAGAGACCCAGTACTTC
D: .
J: TRBJ2-5
size: .
V: TRBV7-9

CDR3: CASSSLSRELFF
DNA: TGTGCCAGCAGCTCCCTTTCCCGGGAGCTGTTTTTT
D: .
J: TRBJ2-2
size: .
V: TRBV11-3

CDR3: CSVASGSLYEQYF
DNA: TGCAGCGTTGCCAGCGGGAGTTTGTACGAGCAGTACTTC
D: TRBD2
J: TRBJ2-7
size: once
V: TRBV29-1

CDR3: CASSESIGQGNNEQFF
DNA: TGTGCCAGCTCAGAATCTATCGGACAGGGTAACAATGAGCAGTTCTTC
D: TRBD1
J: TRBJ2-1
size: few
V: TRBV18

CDR3: CASSFGGGPRETGELFF
DNA: TGTGCCAGCAGTTTTGGGGGAGGGCCTCGGGAGACCGGGGAGCTGTTTTTT
D: TRBD2
J: TRBJ2-2
size: once
V: TRBV28

CDR3: CASSLDRKRGKEKLFF
DNA: TGTGCCAGCAGCTTAGATCGGAAGAGAGGGAAGGAAAAACTGTTTTTT
D: .
J: TRBJ1-4
size: .
V: TRBV11-3

CDR3: CSVDPFSGGGNEQFF
DNA: TGCAGCGTTGACCCCTTCAGCGGGGGGGGAAATGAGCAGTTCTTC
D: TRBD2
J: TRBJ2-1
size: .
V: TRBV29-1

CDR3: CASSSGGDSPLHF
DNA: TGTGCCAGCAGCTCCGGGGGGGATTCACCCCTCCACTTT
D: .
J: TRBJ1-6
size: .
V: TRBV7-9

CDR3: CASKRGGQNTGELFF
DNA: TGCGCCAGCAAGCGGGGGGGACAGAACACCGGGGAGCTGTTTTTT
D: TRBD2
J: TRBJ2-2
size: .
V: TRBV5-1

CDR3: CASSLRGHGGYTF
DNA: TGCGCCAGCAGCTTAAGGGGCCATGGTGGCTACACCTTC
D: .
J: TRBJ1-2
size: .
V: TRBV5-1

CDR3: CATSRNREIGNQPQHF
DNA: TGTGCCACCAGCAGGAACAGGGAAATAGGCAATCAGCCCCAGCATTTT
D: .
J: TRBJ1-5
size: .
V: TRBV15

CDR3: CASSDSGGTGGNEQFF
DNA: TGTGCCAGCAGTGACTCTGGAGGGACGGGTGGCAATGAGCAGTTCTTC
D: .
J: TRBJ2-1
size: medium-sized
V: TRBV6-4

CDR3: CASSQDEALPYEQYF
DNA: TGTGCCAGCAGCCAAGATGAAGCTCTGCCCTACGAGCAGTACTTC
D: .
J: TRBJ2-7
size: .
V: TRBV14

CDR3: CASSKGHGNTEAFF
DNA: TGTGCCAGCAGCAAAGGCCACGGGAACACTGAAGCTTTCTTT
D: .
J: TRBJ1-1
size: .
V: TRBV21-1

CDR3: CASSLRGYWETQYF
DNA: TGTGCCAGCAGCCTCAGGGGCTATTGGGAGACCCAGTACTTC
D: .
J: TRBJ2-5
size: .
V: TRBV6-6

CDR3: CASSEQGPSGNTIYF
DNA: TGTGCCAGCAGCGAACAGGGGCCCTCTGGAAACACCATATATTTT
D: TRBD1
J: TRBJ1-3
size: .
V: TRBV5-6

CDR3: CASSRTGTGGFGELFF
DNA: TGTGCCAGTAGTCGTACGGGGACAGGGGGCTTCGGGGAGCTGTTTTTT
D: TRBD1
J: TRBJ2-2
size: .
V: TRBV19

CDR3: CAWSQLAGGNTQYF
DNA: TGTGCCTGGAGTCAACTAGCGGGGGGAAATACGCAGTATTTT
D: TRBD2
J: TRBJ2-3
size: few
V: TRBV30

CDR3: CASSTGRGAYEQYF
DNA: TGTGCCAGCAGCACGGGCAGGGGAGCATACGAGCAGTACTTC
D: .
J: TRBJ2-7
size: .
V: TRBV7-9

CDR3: CASSEGTAYNSPLHF
DNA: TGTGCCAGCAGTGAGGGGACAGCTTATAATTCACCCCTCCACTTT
D: TRBD1
J: TRBJ1-6
size: once
V: TRBV2

CDR3: CASSRAGGDSETQYF
DNA: TGTGCCAGCTCTAGAGCGGGAGGTGACTCAGAGACCCAGTACTTC
D: TRBD2
J: TRBJ2-5
size: .
V: TRBV18

CDR3: CASSGGRGDTQYF
DNA: TGTGCCAGCAGTGGCGGGAGAGGAGATACGCAGTATTTT
D: TRBD2
J: TRBJ2-3
size: .
V: TRBV6-1

CDR3: CASNWAENQPQHF
DNA: TGTGCCAGCAACTGGGCAGAAAATCAGCCCCAGCATTTT
D: .
J: TRBJ1-5
size: .
V: TRBV2

CDR3: CASSWGTGTGELFF
DNA: TGTGCCAGCAGCTGGGGGACAGGGACCGGGGAGCTGTTTTTT
D: TRBD1
J: TRBJ2-2
size: .
V: TRBV11-2

CDR3: CAISGGQGTGNTIYF
DNA: TGTGCCATCAGTGGTGGACAGGGGACTGGAAACACCATATATTTT
D: TRBD1
J: TRBJ1-3
size: .
V: TRBV10-3

CDR3: CASSLASGSYEQYF
DNA: TGTGCCAGCAGCTTAGCGTCAGGCTCCTACGAGCAGTACTTC
D: .
J: TRBJ2-7
size: few
V: TRBV7-2

CDR3: CASSRGGARYADTQYF
DNA: TGTGCCAGCAGTAGGGGGGGGGCCCGATATGCAGATACGCAGTATTTT
D: .
J: TRBJ2-3
size: .
V: TRBV2

CDR3: CASSLQFSEAFF
DNA: TGTGCCAGCAGCTTGCAGTTTTCGGAAGCTTTCTTT
D: .
J: TRBJ1-1
size: .
V: TRBV11-2

CDR3: CASSETTSGRLETQYF
DNA: TGTGCCAGCAGTGAAACGACTAGCGGGAGGTTAGAGACCCAGTACTTC
D: TRBD2
J: TRBJ2-5
size: .
V: TRBV2

CDR3: CASSRGTGDTGELFF
DNA: TGTGCCAGCAGCAGGGGGACAGGGGACACCGGGGAGCTGTTTTTT
D: TRBD1
J: TRBJ2-2
size: .
V: TRBV6-5

CDR3: CATVMASWRGEQYF
DNA: TGTGCCACCGTTATGGCCAGCTGGCGCGGCGAGCAGTACTTC
D: .
J: TRBJ2-7
size: .
V: TRBV28

CDR3: CASSPGGSGNTIYF
DNA: TGTGCCAGCAGCCCAGGGGGCTCTGGAAACACCATATATTTT
D: TRBD1
J: TRBJ1-3
size: .
V: TRBV7-2

CDR3: CATRQDLNNEQFF
DNA: TGCGCCACCCGGCAGGATTTGAACAATGAGCAGTTCTTC
D: .
J: TRBJ2-1
size: .
V: TRBV10-2

CDR3: CASSLRDRGETQYF
DNA: TGTGCCAGCAGCTTAAGGGACAGGGGAGAGACCCAGTACTTC
D: TRBD1
J: TRBJ2-5
size: .
V: TRBV5-6

CDR3: CAISEQGAQGYGYTF
DNA: TGTGCCATCAGTGAGCAGGGGGCGCAGGGCTATGGCTACACCTTC
D: TRBD1
J: TRBJ1-2
size: few
V: TRBV10-3